These 2 T cell receptor beta chains were sequenced from one sample in a study of T cell changes during pregnancy in multiple sclerosis. This table comes from immunoSEQ multiplex PCR, and its TCRdb copy is limited to in-frame clones, with some not included. The sample carries 75,000 to 95,000 clones, 70% to 90% recorded once. The sequencing here drew on peripheral blood, taken in the first trimester of pregnancy. The receptors were sampled from a female donor in good health, enrolled as a control in a pregnancy study.

V usage is TRBV19 and J usage is TRBJ1-2; 7 positions agree with TRBD1. CDR3 length: 15 residues. V shed 5 bases, J shed 1 base, and the junction held 7 bases outside the gene matches. Germline CDR1 is LNHDA and CDR2 is SQIVND (reference sequence). In nucleotides, the CDR3 is TGTGCCAGTAGTTCTCCGGGGACAGTTAACTATGGCTACACCTTC. Translating it yields CASSSPGTVNYGYTF.

The chain couples TRBV5-1 to TRBJ2-3; 8 nucleotides match TRBD2. The CDR3 totals 15 residues. The junction had 8 bases not matched to a gene; V was cut back by 1 base and J by 7 bases. From germline, CDR1 is SGHRS and CDR2 YFSETQ. CDR3 region: CASSLTSGDPHTQYF. The CDR3 DNA follows: TGCGCCAGCAGCTTGACTAGCGGTGACCCCCATACGCAGTATTTT.